The clone carrying this TCR beta chain was recorded many times. Germline loops: CDR1 MNHEY, CDR2 SVGAGI. This CDR3 is built from 15 residues. Trimming cost V 5 bases and J 4 bases; bases outside gene matches: 8. This sample is drawn from a study of blood T cell repertoires in COVID-19. Study at large: PBMCs, B-cell-depleted T cells, or T cells were the source of the cDNA or gDNA that made up the material.

Methods used by the authors: Amplification of reference gene primers provided the estimated nucleated cell counts. The repertoire was sequenced with immunoSEQ multiplex PCR; TCRdb's copy has only in-frame clones and lacks some. V and J calls and clone size follow that table, whereas D and trimming were derived from the DNA. The data show 350,000 to 450,000 clones, more than 75% seen once. J is TRBJ2-3 and V is TRBV6-5; TRBD2 matches at 8 bases. This clonotype was obtained from a human donor in a cohort sampled during active COVID-19. Sequencing was performed on peripheral blood. The CDR3 sequence: CASSQFAGGPDTQYF. The CDR3 nucleotides read TGTGCCAGCAGTCAATTTGCGGGGGGTCCAGATACGCAGTATTTT.